The 30 T cell receptor beta chains below all came from one sample that was sequenced in a study of blood T cells in healthy people across ages. A sample-barcoded 5' primer and a J-beta primer mix were used in a second PCR of roughly 6 to 11 cycles. MiXCR was run by TCRdb on the 5' RACE reads, yielding one entry per CDR3 protein. The data contain about 570,000 distinct CDR3 sequences, approximately 30% of them singletons. Sequencing used blood. The receptors here all came from a woman in her 70s in good health.

The rearrangement uses TRBV9 and TRBJ2-5; perhaps TRBD1 as D (6 bases). The length of the CDR3 is 15 residues. CDR1 is SGDLS and CDR2 is YYNGEE in the germline V gene. The V end lost 6 bases, the J end lost 1 base, and 16 bases lay between the germline ends. The CDR3 region is CASTAGVGSQETQYF. CDR3 nucleotides: TGTGCCAGCACCGCAGGGGTAGGGTCCCAAGAGACCCAGTACTTC.

This clonotype was found a few times. The chain's CDR3 is CASSATTGGEQYF. CDR3 coding DNA: TGTGCCAGCAGCGCAACGACAGGGGGCGAGCAGTACTTC. This chain uses TRBV7-8 with TRBJ2-7; TRBD1 aligns across 9 bases. J lost 6 bases, V lost 5 bases, and 5 bases had no gene match. Germline values: CDR1 SGHVS, CDR2 FQNEAQ. The CDR3 loop spans 13 amino acids.

A few counts support this clonotype. The chain combines TRBV4-3 with TRBJ2-1; D uncertain. V dropped 0 bases and J dropped 5 bases, with 14 bases sitting between them. Germline CDR1 and CDR2: LGHNA and YSLEER. The CDR3 loop spans 16 amino acids. CDR3 region: CASSQEAGPPHNEQFF. The CDR3 DNA is TGCGCCAGCAGCCAAGAGGCCGGGCCCCCGCACAATGAGCAGTTCTTC.

The table lists this clonotype with a count of one. No conserved phenylalanine or tryptophan ends this CDR3, so it is likely a read error. The chain has TRBV18 and TRBJ2-7; maybe TRBD1 (5 bases). Trimming left V 3 bases short and J 4 bases short, with 13 bases between. This CDR3 has 14 residues. Germline values: CDR1 KGHSH, CDR2 LQKENI. The CDR3 nucleotides read TGTGCCAGCTCACCTACCCCAGGGTTTTACGAGCAGTACCTC. Translated: CASSPTPGFYEQYL.

The J gene is TRBJ1-2, the V gene TRBV4-3, with 8 bases aligning to TRBD1. This CDR3 comprises 14 residues. Germline CDR1 is LGHNA and CDR2 is YSLEER. V shed 2 bases, J shed 8 bases, and the junction held 7 bases outside the gene matches. CDR3 loop: CASSQTQGAKGYTF. CDR3 sequence (DNA): TGCGCCAGCAGCCAAACTCAGGGGGCGAAAGGCTACACCTTC.

The J gene is TRBJ2-3, the V gene TRBV3-1; 7 nucleotides line up with TRBD1. The germline CDR1 and CDR2 sequences are LGHDT and YNNKEL (reference sequence). This CDR3 contains 14 residues. J was trimmed by 4 bases and V by 1 base; bases with no gene match: 2. This CDR3 reads CASSQAGGPDTQYF. For the CDR3, the DNA is TGTGCCAGCAGCCAAGCAGGGGGACCAGATACGCAGTATTTT.

This clonotype occurred many times. V usage is TRBV9 and J usage is TRBJ1-5, with 10 bases that match TRBD1. The length of the CDR3 is 15 residues. Germline lookup yields CDR1 SGDLS and CDR2 YYNGEE. Unmatched junction bases numbered 3, after V lost 4 bases and J lost 2 bases. The CDR3 loop reads CASSPGTGGNQPQHF. DNA of the CDR3: TGTGCCAGCAGCCCTGGGACAGGGGGCAATCAGCCCCAGCATTTT.

The rearrangement links TRBV4-3 to TRBJ1-2; 7 nucleotides align to TRBD1. This CDR3 is 15 amino acids long. Germline lookup yields CDR1 LGHNA and CDR2 YSLEER. J gave up 7 bases and V 0 bases, and 8 bases lay outside the gene matches. The CDR3 DNA is TGCGCCAGCAGCCAAGATCGAAGGGGGCTGAGTGGCTACACCTTC. Amino acids: CASSQDRRGLSGYTF.

In its sample, this clonotype was seen once. The chain uses TRBV7-8 and TRBJ2-3, with 8 bases fitting TRBD1. The V and J ends lost 5 bases and 0 bases, in that order; junction bases with no gene match: 13. The CDR3 covers 18 residues. The germline V gene has CDR1 SGHVS and CDR2 FQNEAQ. The CDR3 DNA sequence: TGTGCCAGCAGCCTCCACCCTGACAGGGGCCGAAGCACAGATACGCAGTATTTT. It encodes CASSLHPDRGRSTDTQYF.

V is TRBV7-9 and J is TRBJ1-1; no definite D call. Germline assignment: CDR1 SEHNR and CDR2 FQNEAQ (reference sequence). The CDR3 is 16 residues long. V was clipped by 5 bases and J by 1 base, with 17 bases between them. The CDR3: CASSPSVGEPNTEAFF. The CDR3, as DNA: TGTGCCAGCAGCCCCTCCGTTGGGGAGCCGAACACTGAAGCTTTCTTT.

The V call is TRBV5-1, the J call TRBJ1-4, with a weak D call TRBD1 (5 bases). CDR3 size: 13 residues. Germline V gives CDR1 SGHRS, CDR2 YFSETQ. Trimming cost V 0 bases and J 7 bases, with 7 bases left between them. CDR3 loop: CASSLERGEKLFF. For the CDR3, the DNA is TGCGCCAGCAGCTTGGAGAGGGGTGAAAAACTGTTTTTT.

The rearrangement uses TRBV7-6 and TRBJ1-4, with D uncertain. This CDR3 contains 11 residues. The germline CDR1 and CDR2 sequences are SGHVS and FNYEAQ. Deletions cut 1 base from V and 10 bases from J, with 4 bases between. DNA of the CDR3: TGTGCCAGCAGCTTAGTAGGAAAACTGTTTTTT. Residues: CASSLVGKLFF.

In nucleotides, the CDR3 is TGTGCCAGCAGCGCCGGCCTTTACACAGATACGCAGTATTTT. Translating gives CASSAGLYTDTQYF. The chain is built from TRBV6-5 and TRBJ2-3, with unresolved D. V was pared by 6 bases and J by 2 bases, with 12 bases between. Germline V gene data show CDR1 as MNHEY and CDR2 as SVGAGI. This CDR3 is 14 amino acids long.

The chain has TRBV11-3 and TRBJ1-1, with TRBD1 as a possible D gene (5 bases). Trimming left V 2 bases short and J 4 bases short, with 11 bases between. Per germline, CDR1 SGHNT and CDR2 YENEEA. The CDR3 length is 14 residues. DNA for the CDR3: TGTGCCAGCAGCTTATCGGCAGGGCCCACTGAAGCTTTCTTT. It is translated as CASSLSAGPTEAFF.

The table lists this clonotype with a few counts. The chain employs TRBV3-1 and TRBJ2-1; 10 bases align to TRBD2. Germline CDR1 reads LGHDT; CDR2 reads YNNKEL (reference sequence). The CDR3 runs 18 residues. V gave up 0 bases and J gave up 4 bases; unmatched junction bases: 9. The CDR3 reads CASSQDSLAGAQYNEQFF. The CDR3 bases are TGTGCCAGCAGCCAAGATAGCCTAGCGGGGGCTCAATACAATGAGCAGTTCTTC.

In its sample, this clonotype was seen a few times. The CDR3 coding sequence is TGTGCCAGTAGTATAGAGGGACGGAATAGCAATCAGCCCCAGCATTTT. Its translation: CASSIEGRNSNQPQHF. The rearrangement links TRBV19 to TRBJ1-5; the D gene is possibly TRBD1 (5 bases). The CDR3 spans 16 residues. V was pared by 0 bases and J by 0 bases, with 9 bases between. Germline V gene sequence: CDR1 LNHDA, CDR2 SQIVND (reference sequence).

This clonotype was observed a handful of times. The chain combines TRBV6-5 with TRBJ2-5; D is possibly TRBD2 (5 bases). Trimming stripped 7 bases from V and 3 bases from J, with 18 bases between. The V gene's germline CDR1 is MNHEY and CDR2 SVGAGI. The CDR3 totals 15 residues. DNA for the CDR3: TGTGCCAGCATTAGCGCCCCGGGTACAAAAGAGACCCAGTACTTC. Its translation is CASISAPGTKETQYF.

For this clonotype: Compared with germline, one end of the junction differs, possibly owing to a read error. V is TRBV7-2 and J is TRBJ2-7; 7 bases are shared with TRBD2. Germline-derived CDR1 and CDR2 are SGHTA and FQGNSA. This CDR3 contains 15 residues. The CDR3 protein is CAGSLQAGMSYEQYF. The CDR3 DNA is TGTGCCGGCAGCTTACAAGCGGGGATGTCCTACGAGCAGTACTTC.

This clonotype was seen a few times. The chain recombines TRBV4-1 with TRBJ1-4; D might be TRBD1 (6 bases). Deletions cut 3 bases from V and 5 bases from J, with 16 bases between. Germline CDR1 is MGHRA and CDR2 is YSYEKL. This CDR3 has 16 residues. In DNA, the CDR3 is TGCGCCAGCAGCCAGGGGGCACGGGACCTCAATGAAAAACTGTTTTTT. It encodes CASSQGARDLNEKLFF.

J is TRBJ2-1 and V is TRBV2; tentative D call: TRBD2 (5 bases). Germline V gene data show CDR1 as SNHLY and CDR2 as FYNNEI. Trimming shortened V by 8 bases and J by 5 bases, and 10 bases separated the two germline ends. The CDR3 is 12 amino acids. The CDR3 DNA follows: TGTGCCAGCGGCCTAGCCCACAATGAGCAGTTCTTC. It specifies CASGLAHNEQFF.

The V and J genes are TRBV4-2 and TRBJ1-4; 9 bases fit TRBD1. Germline V lookup: CDR1 LGHNA, CDR2 YNFKEQ. The V segment lost 4 bases and the J segment 8 bases; nucleotides outside the gene matches: 5. This CDR3 has 14 residues. The CDR3 DNA sequence: TGTGCCAGCAGCCCGGGACAGGGTTTGGAAAAACTGTTTTTT. Translated: CASSPGQGLEKLFF.

This clonotype was picked up a small number of times. The chain has TRBV19 and TRBJ1-5; the match to TRBD1 covers 10 bases. CDR1 is LNHDA, CDR2 SQIVND, per germline (reference sequence). The ends lost 6 bases at V and 5 bases at J; junction bases unmatched: 10. The CDR3 sequence is 16 residues long. The CDR3: CASRRKGQGTDQPQHF. DNA of the CDR3: TGTGCCAGTAGGAGAAAGGGACAGGGGACCGATCAGCCCCAGCATTTT.

Points on this clonotype: The junction differs from germline at one of its ends, possibly a read error. The chain combines TRBV12-3 or TRBV12-4 with TRBJ2-5; 8 bases are shared with TRBD1. This CDR3 contains 14 residues. The CDR3 bases are TGTGCCAGCAGTTTAGAGGGTGTTCGGACAGGGACATTCTTC. Protein: CASSLEGVRTGTFF.

A few counts support this clonotype. J is TRBJ1-2 and V is TRBV5-6, with 12 nucleotides matching TRBD1. Germline V lookup: CDR1 SGHDT, CDR2 YYEEEE. CDR3 length equals 16 residues. Trimming removed 0 bases from V and 8 bases from J; junction bases left unmatched: 8. The CDR3 loop reads CASSLEGGQGALGYTF. The CDR3 DNA sequence: TGTGCCAGCAGCTTGGAGGGGGGACAGGGGGCGCTGGGCTACACCTTC. Variable domain in full (rest from reference TRBV5-6 and TRBJ1-2): DAGVTQSPTHLIKTRGQQVTLRCSPKSGHDTVSWYQQALGQGPQFIFQYYEEEERQRGNFPDRFSGHQFPNYSSELNVNALLLGDSALYLCASSLEGGQGALGYTFGSGTRLTVV.

This clonotype was observed a handful of times. This chain links TRBV7-2 with TRBJ2-5; D is undetermined. The J call may not be correct, given that the DNA end is closer to TRBJ2-1. CDR3 length: 11 residues. Germline V gene sequence: CDR1 SGHTA, CDR2 FQGNSA. The CDR3 DNA follows: TGTGCCAGCAGCAACAGACCCCAGCAGTTCTTC. Translation: CASSNRPQQFF.

This clonotype showed up just a few times. An end of the junction does not agree with germline; a read error may underlie this. The rearrangement uses TRBV20-1 and TRBJ2-3, with D unclear. The CDR3 runs to 15 residues. Germline lookup yields CDR1 DFQATT and CDR2 SNEGSKA (reference sequence). The CDR3 reads CSAGDRPSFTDTQYF. Written as DNA, the CDR3 is TGCAGTGCTGGAGATCGCCCATCATTCACAGATACGCAGTATTTT.

V usage is TRBV29-1 and J usage is TRBJ2-5; TRBD1 matches at 10 bases. CDR1 and CDR2 (germline): SQVTM, ANQGSEA. The CDR3 length is 12 residues. Trimming took 8 bases from V and 4 from J; bases not matched to a gene: 4. CDR3 sequence (DNA): TGCAGCTTGACAGGGGGCGGAGAGACCCAGTACTTC. This gives the protein CSLTGGGETQYF.

At least ten counts were recorded for this clonotype. The chain recombines TRBV20-1 with TRBJ2-5, with TRBD2 matching over 10 bases. Germline assignment: CDR1 DFQATT and CDR2 SNEGSKA (reference sequence). J was trimmed by 2 bases and V by 2 bases; bases with no gene match: 2. The CDR3 sequence is 14 residues long. In DNA, the CDR3 is TGCAGTGCTAGAACGACTAGCGGGCAAGAGACCCAGTACTTC. Translating gives CSARTTSGQETQYF.

The gene calls are TRBV29-1 and TRBJ2-5; D gene ambiguous. From germline, CDR1 is SQVTM and CDR2 ANQGSEA. CDR3 length: 13 residues. V was trimmed by 3 bases and J by 4 bases, leaving 12 bases between them. CDR3 DNA: TGCAGCGTTGAGCGCGGCAGGTTAGAGACCCAGTACTTC. Translated: CSVERGRLETQYF.

This clonotype was seen at least ten times. As DNA, the CDR3 is TGTGCCAGCAGCGTCCAGCCCTCCTCCTACAATGAGCAGTTCTTC. Amino acid sequence: CASSVQPSSYNEQFF. The J gene is TRBJ2-1, the V gene TRBV3-1, with D uncertain. The germline V gene has CDR1 LGHDT and CDR2 YNNKEL (reference sequence). This CDR3 spans 15 amino acids. The V end lost 5 bases, the J end lost 0 bases, and 11 bases lay between the germline ends.